In its sample, the clone carrying this T cell receptor (beta chain) was seen many times. Its antigen is unknown. Germline-derived CDR1 and CDR2 are SGHTA and FQGNSA. The CDR3 contains 15 residues. V shed 2 bases, J shed 3 bases, and the junction held 3 bases outside the gene matches. This specimen comes from a study of T cells in Graves' hyperthyroidism and ophthalmopathy. The TCR beta CDR3 regions underwent amplification using RNA transcripts as the source. Initially, a first-round RT-PCR of the TCR CDR3 employed the HTBI primer set. In TCRdb, the multiplex PCR reads were re-called with MiXCR into one record per CDR3 protein. Of some 440,000 distinct CDR3 sequences listed, about 15% are singletons. For the diagnoses, clinical symptoms, serum thyroxine and TRAb, thyroid ultrasound and orbital computed tomography were used. PBMCs were sourced from more than 7.5 ml fresh peripheral blood. Study outcomes and limitations: With a median lead of 6.5 months before onset, the model predicted ophthalmopathy.

The clonotype was recovered from a woman younger than 35 with Graves' hyperthyroidism. The chain joins TRBV7-2 to TRBJ1-5, with 8 bases matching TRBD1. Sequenced input: blood. CDR3 protein: CASSLRQGINQPQHF. As DNA, the CDR3 is TGTGCCAGCAGCTTACGACAGGGGATCAATCAGCCCCAGCATTTT.